A selection of T cell receptor beta chains follows, all from one sample in a study of shared clonotypes between healthy human individuals. TCRdb keeps only in-frame clones here, not all; method: immunoSEQ multiplex PCR. The sample records under 750,000 clones, approximately 72% being singletons. The sample taken for sequencing was memory CD4+ T cells sorted from blood. The receptor source for this set is a woman in her 30s in good health. Each CDR3 is given with its conserved first and last residue. Each record gives: D gene, V gene, CDR3 protein. The D gene is left open where the match is weak.

.,TRBV11-2,CASSLQRTSSYNEQFF
TRBD2,TRBV28,CASSLASGRQTQYF
TRBD1,TRBV5-1,CASSGGTGGLTGELFF
.,TRBV4-1,CASSQADEQYF
.,TRBV11-2,CASSLDRLSEAFF
.,TRBV7-6,CASSPTGFTDTQYF
TRBD1,TRBV7-2,CASSSQGAWGETQYF
TRBD1,TRBV7-9,CASSRTGVTGELFF
.,TRBV4-1,CASSQGGGNYGYTF
TRBD2,TRBV11-3,CASSVSGTVGEQYF
TRBD2,TRBV29-1,CSAYSGIEDEQFF
TRBD1,TRBV18,CASSMDRAVGTEAFF
.,TRBV19,CASSIAWNQPQHF
.,TRBV7-9,CASSFWTATANTGELFF
.,TRBV7-8,CASSLVTGSTEAFF
TRBD2,TRBV2,CASRRTSGSYEQYF
TRBD1,TRBV5-1,CASRKGQGETGELFF
.,TRBV11-2,CASSSALGEGQYF
TRBD2,TRBV11-2,CASSLRAGGIRNTGELFF
TRBD1,TRBV13,CASSLSGTGEGYTF
.,TRBV7-2,CASSPGTTDTQYF
.,TRBV11-1,CASSLSNGVSYEQYF